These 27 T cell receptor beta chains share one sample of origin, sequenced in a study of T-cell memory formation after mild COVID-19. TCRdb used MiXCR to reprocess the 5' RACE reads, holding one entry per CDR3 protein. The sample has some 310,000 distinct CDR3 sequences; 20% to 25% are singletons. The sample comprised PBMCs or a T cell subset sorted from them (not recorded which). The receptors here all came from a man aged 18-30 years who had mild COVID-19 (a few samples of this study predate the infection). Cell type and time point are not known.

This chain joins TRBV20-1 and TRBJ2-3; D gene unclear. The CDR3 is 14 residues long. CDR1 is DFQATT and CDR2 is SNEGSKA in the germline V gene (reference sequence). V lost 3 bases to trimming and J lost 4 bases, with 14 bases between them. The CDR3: CSARPGQVADTQYF. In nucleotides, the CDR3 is TGCAGTGCTAGGCCTGGGCAGGTGGCAGATACGCAGTATTTT.

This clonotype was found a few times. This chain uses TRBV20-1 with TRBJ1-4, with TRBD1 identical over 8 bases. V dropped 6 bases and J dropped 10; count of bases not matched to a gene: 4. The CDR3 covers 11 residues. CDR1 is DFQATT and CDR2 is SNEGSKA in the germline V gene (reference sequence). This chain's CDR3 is CSAHDRGKLFF. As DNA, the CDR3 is TGCAGTGCACACGACAGGGGAAAACTGTTTTTT.

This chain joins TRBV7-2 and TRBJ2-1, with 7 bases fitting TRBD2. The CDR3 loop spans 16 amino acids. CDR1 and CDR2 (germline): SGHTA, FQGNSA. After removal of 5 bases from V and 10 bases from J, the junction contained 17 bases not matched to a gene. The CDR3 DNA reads TGTGCCAGCAGCACGGACGCTCTAGCGGCCCTCGGGGAGCAGTTCTTC. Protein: CASSTDALAALGEQFF.

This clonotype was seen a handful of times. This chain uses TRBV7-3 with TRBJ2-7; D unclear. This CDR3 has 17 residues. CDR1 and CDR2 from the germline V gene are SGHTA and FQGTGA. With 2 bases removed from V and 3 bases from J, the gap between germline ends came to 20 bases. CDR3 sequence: CASSLLIPPVTLYEQYF. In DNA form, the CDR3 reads TGTGCCAGCAGCTTACTAATCCCTCCAGTCACACTCTACGAGCAGTACTTC.

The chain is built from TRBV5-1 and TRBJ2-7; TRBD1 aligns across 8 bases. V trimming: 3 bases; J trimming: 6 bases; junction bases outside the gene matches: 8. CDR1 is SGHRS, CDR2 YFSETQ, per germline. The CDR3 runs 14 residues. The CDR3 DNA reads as TGCGCCAGCAGCTGGAAGGGACAGGACGTCGAGCAGTACTTC. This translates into CASSWKGQDVEQYF.

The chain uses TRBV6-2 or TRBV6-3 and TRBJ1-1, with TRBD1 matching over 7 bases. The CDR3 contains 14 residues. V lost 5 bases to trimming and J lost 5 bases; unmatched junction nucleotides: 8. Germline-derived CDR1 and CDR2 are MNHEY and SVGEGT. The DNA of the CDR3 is TGTGCCAGCAGTAAAGACAGGGTCCGGACTGAAGCTTTCTTT. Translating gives CASSKDRVRTEAFF.

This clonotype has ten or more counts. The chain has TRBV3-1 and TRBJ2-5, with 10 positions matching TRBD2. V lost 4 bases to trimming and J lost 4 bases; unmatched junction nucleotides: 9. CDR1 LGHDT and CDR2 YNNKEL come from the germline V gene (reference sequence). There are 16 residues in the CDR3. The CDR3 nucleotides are TGTGCCAGCAGCCCCAAGAGCGGGGGGGTAGGAGAGACCCAGTACTTC. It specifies CASSPKSGGVGETQYF.

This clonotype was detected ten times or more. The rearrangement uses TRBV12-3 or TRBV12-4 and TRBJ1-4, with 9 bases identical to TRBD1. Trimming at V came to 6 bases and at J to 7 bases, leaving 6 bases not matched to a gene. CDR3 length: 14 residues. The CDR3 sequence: CASRIGTGREKLFF. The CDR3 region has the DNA TGTGCCAGCAGGATCGGGACAGGGCGTGAAAAACTGTTTTTT.

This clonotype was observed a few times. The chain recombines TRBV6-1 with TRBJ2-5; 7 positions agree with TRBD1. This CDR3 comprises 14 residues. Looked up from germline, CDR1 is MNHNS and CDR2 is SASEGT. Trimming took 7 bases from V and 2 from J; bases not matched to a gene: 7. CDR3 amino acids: CASNSRDRQETQYF. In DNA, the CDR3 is TGTGCCAGCAACAGCCGGGACAGACAAGAGACCCAGTACTTC.

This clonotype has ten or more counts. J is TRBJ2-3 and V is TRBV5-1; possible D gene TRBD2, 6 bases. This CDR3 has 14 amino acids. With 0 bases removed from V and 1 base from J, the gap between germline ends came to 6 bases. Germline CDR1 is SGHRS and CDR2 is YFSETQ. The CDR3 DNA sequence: TGCGCCAGCAGCTTGGGGGAGGGCACAGATACGCAGTATTTT. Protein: CASSLGEGTDTQYF.

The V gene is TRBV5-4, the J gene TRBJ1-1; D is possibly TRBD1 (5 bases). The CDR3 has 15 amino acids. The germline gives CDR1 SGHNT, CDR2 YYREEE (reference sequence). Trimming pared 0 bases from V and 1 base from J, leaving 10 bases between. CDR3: CASSLGGTSNTEAFF. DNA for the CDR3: TGTGCCAGCAGCTTGGGGGGCACTTCGAACACTGAAGCTTTCTTT.

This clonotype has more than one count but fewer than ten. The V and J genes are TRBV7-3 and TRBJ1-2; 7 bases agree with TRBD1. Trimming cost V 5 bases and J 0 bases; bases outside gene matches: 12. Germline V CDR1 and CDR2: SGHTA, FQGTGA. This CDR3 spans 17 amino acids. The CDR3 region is CASSLGQELTPNYGYTF. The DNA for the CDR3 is TGTGCCAGCAGCCTCGGACAGGAGTTGACTCCTAACTATGGCTACACCTTC.

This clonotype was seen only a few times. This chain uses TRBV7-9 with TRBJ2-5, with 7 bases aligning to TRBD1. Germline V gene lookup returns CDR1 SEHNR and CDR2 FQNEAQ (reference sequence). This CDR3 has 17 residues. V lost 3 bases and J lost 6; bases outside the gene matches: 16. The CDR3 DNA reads TGTGCCAGCAGCTTCCTTGGAAGACAGGGTGTCGGGAAGACCCAGTACTTC. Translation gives CASSFLGRQGVGKTQYF.

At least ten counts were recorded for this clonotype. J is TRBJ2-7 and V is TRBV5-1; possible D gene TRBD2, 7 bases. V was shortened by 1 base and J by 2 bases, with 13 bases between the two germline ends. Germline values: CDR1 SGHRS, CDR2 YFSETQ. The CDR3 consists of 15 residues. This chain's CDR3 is CASSLFGGPAYEQYF. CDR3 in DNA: TGCGCCAGCAGCTTGTTCGGGGGGCCGGCCTACGAGCAGTACTTC.

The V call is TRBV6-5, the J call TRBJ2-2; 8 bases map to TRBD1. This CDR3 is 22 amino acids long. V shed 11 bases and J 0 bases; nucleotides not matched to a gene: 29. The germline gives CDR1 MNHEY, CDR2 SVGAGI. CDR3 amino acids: CASMPGQGALGNRNPNTGELFF. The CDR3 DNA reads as TGTGCCTCGATGCCGGGGCAGGGGGCCCTTGGCAACCGAAATCCGAACACCGGGGAGCTGTTTTTT.

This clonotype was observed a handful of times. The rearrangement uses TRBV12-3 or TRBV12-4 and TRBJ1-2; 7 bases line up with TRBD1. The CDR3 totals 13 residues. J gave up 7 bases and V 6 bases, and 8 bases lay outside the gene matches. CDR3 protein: CASSPATGAGYTF. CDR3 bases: TGTGCCAGCAGCCCCGCTACAGGGGCTGGCTACACCTTC.

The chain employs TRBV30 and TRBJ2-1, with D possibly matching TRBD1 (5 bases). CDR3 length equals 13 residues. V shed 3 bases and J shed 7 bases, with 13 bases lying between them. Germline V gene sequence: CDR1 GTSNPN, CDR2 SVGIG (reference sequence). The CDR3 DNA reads TGTGCCTGGAGCCCCGACTCAGGGAATGAGCAGTTCTTC. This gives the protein CAWSPDSGNEQFF. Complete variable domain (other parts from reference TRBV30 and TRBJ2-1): SQTIHQWPATLVQPVGSPLSLECTVEGTSNPNLYWYRQAAGRGLQLLFYSVGIGQISSEVPQNLSASRPQDRQFILSSKKLLLSDSGFYLCAWSPDSGNEQFFGPGTRLTVL.

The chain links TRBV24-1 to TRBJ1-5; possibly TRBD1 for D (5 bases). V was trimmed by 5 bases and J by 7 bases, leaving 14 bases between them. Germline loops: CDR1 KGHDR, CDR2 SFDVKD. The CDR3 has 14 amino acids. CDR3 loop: CATSGRWDRQPQHF. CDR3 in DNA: TGTGCCACCAGTGGGCGGTGGGACCGGCAGCCCCAGCATTTT.

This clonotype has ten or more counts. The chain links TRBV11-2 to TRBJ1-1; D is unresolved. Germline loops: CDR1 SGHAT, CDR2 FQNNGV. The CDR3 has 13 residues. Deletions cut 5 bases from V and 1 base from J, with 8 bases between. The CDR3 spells CASSNGPNTEAFF. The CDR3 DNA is TGTGCCAGCAGCAATGGGCCGAACACTGAAGCTTTCTTT.

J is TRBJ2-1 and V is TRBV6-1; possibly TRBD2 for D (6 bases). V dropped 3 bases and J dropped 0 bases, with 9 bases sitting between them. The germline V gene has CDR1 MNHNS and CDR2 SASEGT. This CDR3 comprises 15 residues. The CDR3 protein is CASSDKGGSYNEQFF. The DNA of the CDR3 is TGTGCCAGCAGTGATAAGGGAGGCTCCTACAATGAGCAGTTCTTC.

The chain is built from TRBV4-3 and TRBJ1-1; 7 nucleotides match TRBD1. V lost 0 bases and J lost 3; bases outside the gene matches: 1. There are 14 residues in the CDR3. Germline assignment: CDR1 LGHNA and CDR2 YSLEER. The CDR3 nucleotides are TGCGCCAGCAGCCAAGATGACAGGGACACTGAAGCTTTCTTT. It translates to CASSQDDRDTEAFF.

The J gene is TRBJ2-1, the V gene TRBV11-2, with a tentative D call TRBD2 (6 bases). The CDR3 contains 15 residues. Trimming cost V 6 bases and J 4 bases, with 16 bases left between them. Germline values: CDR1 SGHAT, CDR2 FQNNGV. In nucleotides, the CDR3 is TGTGCCAGCAGGCCTCCCGGGGCGGGGTACAATGAGCAGTTCTTC. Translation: CASRPPGAGYNEQFF.

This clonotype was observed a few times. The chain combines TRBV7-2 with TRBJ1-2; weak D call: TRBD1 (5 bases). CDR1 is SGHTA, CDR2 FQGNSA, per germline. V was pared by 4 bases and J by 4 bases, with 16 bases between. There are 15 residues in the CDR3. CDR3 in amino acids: CASSYGPGSSYGYTF. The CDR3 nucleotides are TGTGCCAGCAGCTATGGGCCAGGGAGCTCCTATGGCTACACCTTC.

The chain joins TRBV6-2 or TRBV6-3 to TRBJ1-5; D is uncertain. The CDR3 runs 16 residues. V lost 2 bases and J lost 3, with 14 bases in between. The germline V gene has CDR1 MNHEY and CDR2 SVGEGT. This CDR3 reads CASSYVGVYPNQPQHF. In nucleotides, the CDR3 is TGTGCCAGCAGTTACGTCGGGGTTTACCCCAATCAGCCCCAGCATTTT.

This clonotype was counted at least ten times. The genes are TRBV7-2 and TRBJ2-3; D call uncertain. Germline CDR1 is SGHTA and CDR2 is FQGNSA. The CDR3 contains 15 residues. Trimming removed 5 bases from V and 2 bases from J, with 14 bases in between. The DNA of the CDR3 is TGTGCCAGCAGCCGCTGGGCCCTACCCACAGATACGCAGTATTTT. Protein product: CASSRWALPTDTQYF.

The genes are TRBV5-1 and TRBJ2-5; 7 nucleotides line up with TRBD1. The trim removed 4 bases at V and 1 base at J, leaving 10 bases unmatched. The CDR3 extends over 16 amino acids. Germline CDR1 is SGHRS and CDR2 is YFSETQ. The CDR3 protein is CASSVTDRAFQETQYF. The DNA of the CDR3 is TGCGCCAGCAGCGTGACAGACAGGGCCTTCCAAGAGACCCAGTACTTC.

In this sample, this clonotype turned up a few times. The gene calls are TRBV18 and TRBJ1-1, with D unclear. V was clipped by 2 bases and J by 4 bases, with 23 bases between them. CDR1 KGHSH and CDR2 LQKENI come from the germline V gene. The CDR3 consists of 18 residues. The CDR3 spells CASSPYILTGMMGTEAFF. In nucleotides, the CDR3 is TGTGCCAGCTCACCATACATTCTAACCGGGATGATGGGCACTGAAGCTTTCTTT.